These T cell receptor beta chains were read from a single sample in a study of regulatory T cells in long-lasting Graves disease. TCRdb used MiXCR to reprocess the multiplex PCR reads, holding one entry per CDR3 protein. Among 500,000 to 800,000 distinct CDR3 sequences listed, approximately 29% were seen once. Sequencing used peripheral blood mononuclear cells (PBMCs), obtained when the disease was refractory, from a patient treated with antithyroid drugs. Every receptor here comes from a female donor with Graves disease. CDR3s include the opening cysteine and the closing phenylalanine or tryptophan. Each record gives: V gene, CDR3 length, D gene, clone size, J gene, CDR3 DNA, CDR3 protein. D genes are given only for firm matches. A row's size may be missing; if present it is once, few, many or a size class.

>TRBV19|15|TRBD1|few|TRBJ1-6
TGTGCCAGTAGTGCGAGGGACAGGGATAATTCACCCCTCCACTTT
CASSARDRDNSPLHF
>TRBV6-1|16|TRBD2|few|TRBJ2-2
TGTGCCAGCAGTCCCCTCGTAGCGGGAGCGGGCGGGGAGCTGTTTTTT
CASSPLVAGAGGELFF
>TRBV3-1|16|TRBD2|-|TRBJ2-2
TGTGCCAGCAGGGCTCTAGCGGGAGGGTCGACCGGGGAGCTGTTTTTT
CASRALAGGSTGELFF
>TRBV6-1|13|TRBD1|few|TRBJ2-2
TGTGCCAGCAGCGCCGGGACAGTCGGGGAGCTGTTTTTT
CASSAGTVGELFF
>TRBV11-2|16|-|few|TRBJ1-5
TGTGCCAGCAGCTTAGTTACGGGTATGGTTAATCAGCCCCAGCATTTT
CASSLVTGMVNQPQHF
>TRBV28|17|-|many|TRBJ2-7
TGTGCCAGCAGTTCGCCCGGCGGGACAGTCCTTCAGGACGAGCAGTACTTC
CASSSPGGTVLQDEQYF
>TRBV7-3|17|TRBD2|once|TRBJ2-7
TGTGCCAGCAGCTTATCTTACGGGAGGGCCGAGTCCTACGAGCAGTACTTC
CASSLSYGRAESYEQYF
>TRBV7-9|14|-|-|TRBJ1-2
TGTGCCAGCAGCCCGACCGACAGCAACTATGGCTACACCTTC
CASSPTDSNYGYTF
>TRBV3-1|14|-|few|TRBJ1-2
TGTGCCAGCAGCCAAGAAGCTGTTAACTATGGCTACACCTTC
CASSQEAVNYGYTF
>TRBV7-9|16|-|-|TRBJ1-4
TGTGCCAGCAGCTTGCCAGGGGCAGGGATTAATGAAAAACTGTTTTTT
CASSLPGAGINEKLFF
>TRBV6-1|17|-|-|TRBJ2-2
TGTGCCAGCAGTGAAGCTCCCAGGGGGGATTTAACCGGGGAGCTGTTTTTT
CASSEAPRGDLTGELFF
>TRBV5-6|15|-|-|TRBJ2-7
TGTGCCAGCAGCTACGGACCCCGGAGGTCCTACGAGCAGTACTTC
CASSYGPRRSYEQYF
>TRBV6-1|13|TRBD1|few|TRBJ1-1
TGTGCCAGCGGGGACAGGTCGAACACTGAAGCTTTCTTT
CASGDRSNTEAFF
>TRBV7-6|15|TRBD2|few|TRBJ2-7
TGTGCCAGCAGCTCAATAACTAGCGGGAGAAACGAGCAGTACTTC
CASSSITSGRNEQYF
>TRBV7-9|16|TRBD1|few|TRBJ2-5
TGTGCCAGCAGCGGGACGGACAGGGGTTTTCAAGAGACCCAGTACTTC
CASSGTDRGFQETQYF
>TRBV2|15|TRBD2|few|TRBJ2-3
TGTGCCAGCACCAAGCGGGAGGGCTGGTCAGATACGCAGTATTTT
CASTKREGWSDTQYF
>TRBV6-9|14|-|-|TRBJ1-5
TGTGCCAGCAGTTACTTGGGCGCGGGGCAGCCCCAGCATTTT
CASSYLGAGQPQHF
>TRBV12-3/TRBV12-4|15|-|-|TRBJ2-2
TGTGCCACGGCCCCTGGGGTAATCACGACCGGGGAGCTGTTTTTT
CATAPGVITTGELFF
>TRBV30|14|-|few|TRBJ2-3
TGTGCCTGGAGTGTATTAGCGAACACAGATACGCAGTATTTT
CAWSVLANTDTQYF
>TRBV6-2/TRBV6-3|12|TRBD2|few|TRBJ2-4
TGTGCTACCGGGGGGGGTGAAAACATTCAGTACTTC
CATGGGENIQYF
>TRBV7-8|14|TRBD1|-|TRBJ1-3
TGTGCCAGCAGCTTGACAGGGGTTGGAAACACCATATATTTT
CASSLTGVGNTIYF
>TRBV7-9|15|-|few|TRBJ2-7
TGTGCCAGCAGATCCACCGGGTATGGCTCCTACGAGCAGTACTTC
CASRSTGYGSYEQYF
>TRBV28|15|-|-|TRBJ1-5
TGTGCCAGCATTTCAGGGGCTCTGAGCAATCAGCCCCAGCATTTT
CASISGALSNQPQHF
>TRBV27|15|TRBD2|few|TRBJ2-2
TGTGCCAGCAGAAAAGCGGGAGGGAACACCGGGGAGCTGTTTTTT
CASRKAGGNTGELFF
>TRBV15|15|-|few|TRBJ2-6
TGTGCCACCTCCCTGGGCGGAACTGGGGCCAACGTCCTGACTTTC
CATSLGGTGANVLTF
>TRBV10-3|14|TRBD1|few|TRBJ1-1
TGTGCCATCAGAGAACAGGGGGTGAACACTGAAGCTTTCTTT
CAIREQGVNTEAFF
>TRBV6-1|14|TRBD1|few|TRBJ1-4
TGTGCCAGCAGGAGAGGGACAGGATGGGAAAAACTGTTTTTT
CASRRGTGWEKLFF
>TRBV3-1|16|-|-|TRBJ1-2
TGTGCCAGCAGCCCAACTGCTCGACCCCTGGCACATGGCTACACCTTC
CASSPTARPLAHGYTF
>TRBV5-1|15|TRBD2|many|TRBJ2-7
TGCGCCAGCAGCCCCACGCGCGGGAGGGCCGACGAGCAGTACTTC
CASSPTRGRADEQYF
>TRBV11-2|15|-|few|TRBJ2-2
TGTGCCGGCAGCTTAGCGTTGCTAGGAGCCGGGGAGCTGTTTTTT
CAGSLALLGAGELFF
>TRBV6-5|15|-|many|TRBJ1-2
TGTGCCAGCAGTTACGGGATACAGGTTACCTATGGCTACACCTTC
CASSYGIQVTYGYTF
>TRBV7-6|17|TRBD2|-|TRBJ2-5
TGTGCCAGCAGCAAGCGACTAGCGGGAGTTTATTCGGAGACCCAGTACTTC
CASSKRLAGVYSETQYF
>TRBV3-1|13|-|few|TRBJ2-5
TGTGCCAGCAGCCCCAGCCCCAAGGAGACCCAGTACTTC
CASSPSPKETQYF
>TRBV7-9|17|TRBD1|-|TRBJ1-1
TGTGCCAGCAGCTCAACACCACACGGGACAGGGGGATCTGAAGCTTTCTTT
CASSSTPHGTGGSEAFF
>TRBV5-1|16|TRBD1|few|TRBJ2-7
TGCGCCAGCAGCTTCGCCGGACAGGGGGCTTACGACGAGCAGTACTTC
CASSFAGQGAYDEQYF
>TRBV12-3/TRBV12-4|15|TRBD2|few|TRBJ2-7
TGTGCCAGCAGCCGACGCGGGACTAGACCCTACGAGCAGTACTTC
CASSRRGTRPYEQYF
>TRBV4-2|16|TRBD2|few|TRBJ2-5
TGTGCCAGCAGCCTAAGACTAGCGGGAGCGGGGGAGACCCAGTACTTC
CASSLRLAGAGETQYF
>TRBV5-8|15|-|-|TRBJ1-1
TGTGCCAGCAGCTTGGAATATCCAAGGGAGATTGAAGCTTTCTTT
CASSLEYPREIEAFF
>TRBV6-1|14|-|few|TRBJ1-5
TGTGCCAGCAGTGTTGGGCAGAATCATCAGCCCCAGCATTTT
CASSVGQNHQPQHF
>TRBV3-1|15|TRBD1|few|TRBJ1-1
TGTGCCAGCAGCCATCGGACAGGGTTATCCACTGAAGCTTTCTTT
CASSHRTGLSTEAFF
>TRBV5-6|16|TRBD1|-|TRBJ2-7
TGTGCCAGCAGCTTGCGTGGATGGGACAGCTTTTCGGAGCAGTACTTC
CASSLRGWDSFSEQYF
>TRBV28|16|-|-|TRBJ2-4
TGTGCCAGCAGGGGGTCGGGGCCCCTAGCCAAAAACATTCAGTACTTC
CASRGSGPLAKNIQYF
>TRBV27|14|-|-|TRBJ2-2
TGTGCCAGCACCAACGTGGGACGTGCCGGGGAGCTGTTTTTT
CASTNVGRAGELFF
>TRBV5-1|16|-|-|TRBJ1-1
TGCGCCAGCAGCCCCCAATCCGGGAGGGGGGGCACTGAAGCTTTCTTT
CASSPQSGRGGTEAFF
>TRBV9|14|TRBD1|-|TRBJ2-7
TGTGCCAGCGGTCCCGGGACAGTATCCTACGAGCAGTACTTC
CASGPGTVSYEQYF